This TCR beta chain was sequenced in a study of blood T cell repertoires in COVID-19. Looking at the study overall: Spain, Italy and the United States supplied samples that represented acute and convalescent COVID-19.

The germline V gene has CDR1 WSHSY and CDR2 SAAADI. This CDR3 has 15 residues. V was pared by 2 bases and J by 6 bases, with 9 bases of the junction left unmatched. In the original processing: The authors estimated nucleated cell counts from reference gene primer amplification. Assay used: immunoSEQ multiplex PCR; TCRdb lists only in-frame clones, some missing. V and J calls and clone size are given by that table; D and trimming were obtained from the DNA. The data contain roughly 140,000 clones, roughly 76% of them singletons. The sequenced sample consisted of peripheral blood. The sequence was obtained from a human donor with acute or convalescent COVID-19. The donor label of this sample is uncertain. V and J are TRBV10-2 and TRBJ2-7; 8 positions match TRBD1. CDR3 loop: CASSERTGRQLEQYF. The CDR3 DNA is TGCGCCAGCAGTGAGAGGACAGGGAGGCAACTCGAGCAGTACTTC.